These 24 T cell receptor beta chains came from one sample sequenced in a study of response to subunit inactivated influenza vaccine. TCRdb redid the calling of the RT-PCR reads with MiXCR, one entry per CDR3 protein. The sample consists of around 180,000 distinct CDR3 sequences, about a tenth of them appearing once. Source: non-naive T cells sorted from PBMCs, taken on the day of vaccination. The source of these receptors is a man over 45 who received an inactivated influenza vaccine.

This clonotype came up a few times. This sequence joins TRBV20-1 and TRBJ2-3; 7 nucleotides agree with TRBD2. Per germline, CDR1 DFQATT and CDR2 SNEGSKA (reference sequence). Trimming at V came to 3 bases and at J to 1 base, leaving 10 bases not matched to a gene. The CDR3 is 16 residues long. In DNA form, the CDR3 reads TGCAGTGCTAGGAAAGTGGCGGGAGTGGGCACAGATACGCAGTATTTT. It yields the protein CSARKVAGVGTDTQYF.

This clonotype showed up just a few times. The chain employs TRBV12-3 or TRBV12-4 and TRBJ2-7; 7 nucleotides line up with TRBD1. This CDR3 region has 15 residues. V shed 10 bases, J shed 0 bases, and the junction held 12 bases outside the gene matches. The CDR3 loop is CATNRGPISSYEQYF. Here the CDR3 DNA reads TGTGCCACTAACAGGGGTCCTATAAGCTCCTACGAGCAGTACTTC.

The chain employs TRBV7-8 and TRBJ1-1; D may be TRBD1 (6 bases). The germline V gene encodes CDR1 SGHVS and CDR2 FQNEAQ. V lost 4 bases, J lost 1 base, and 10 bases lay in between. This CDR3 contains 14 residues. CDR3 sequence (DNA): TGTGCCAGCAGCTCCGGACAGACGAACACTGAAGCTTTCTTT. Its protein product is CASSSGQTNTEAFF.

Comment on this clonotype: A clone one base away is much larger, so this may be a read error. The genes are TRBV12-3 or TRBV12-4 and TRBJ1-1, with D unclear. Trimming shortened V by 2 bases and J by 4 bases, and 23 bases separated the two germline ends. This CDR3 comprises 18 residues. Written as DNA, the CDR3 is TGTGCCAGCAGTTTACGACGGTCATTGAACCGCCCGCCCACTGAAGCTTTCTTT. This encodes CASSLRRSLNRPPTEAFF.

In DNA form, the CDR3 reads TGCAGTGCTATCATTAGGGGGCAAGGAGAGCAGTACTTC. This translates into CSAIIRGQGEQYF. The genes are TRBV20-1 and TRBJ2-7, with 7 bases lining up with TRBD1. The CDR3 extends over 13 amino acids. CDR1 is DFQATT and CDR2 is SNEGSKA in the germline V gene (reference sequence). V lost 4 bases to trimming and J lost 7 bases; unmatched junction nucleotides: 10.

The table lists this clonotype with many counts. This chain links TRBV20-1 with TRBJ2-5; possible D gene TRBD1, 6 bases. This CDR3 contains 14 residues. CDR1 DFQATT and CDR2 SNEGSKA come from the germline V gene (reference sequence). With 5 bases removed from V and 2 bases from J, the gap between germline ends came to 15 bases. CDR3 residues: CSADLGARQETQYF. As DNA, the CDR3 is TGCAGTGCTGATTTGGGGGCCCGACAAGAGACCCAGTACTTC.

The table lists this clonotype with many counts. V and J are TRBV11-1 and TRBJ2-1; D possibly matches TRBD1 or TRBD2 (5 bases each). The germline V and J ends were trimmed by 8 bases and 13 bases, with 9 bases remaining between them. Germline V gives CDR1 SGHAT, CDR2 FQDESV (reference sequence). The CDR3 has 9 amino acids. DNA of the CDR3: TGTGCCAGCGGGGGACCACAGTTCTTC. Translated, it gives CASGGPQFF.

This clonotype was seen many times. The chain carries TRBV7-2 and TRBJ2-7; tentatively, D is TRBD2 (5 bases). The CDR3 runs to 16 residues. In germline, CDR1 is SGHTA, CDR2 FQGNSA. V was clipped by 5 bases and J by 0 bases, with 17 bases between them. The CDR3 here is CASSPLAGGSSYEQYF. CDR3 bases: TGTGCCAGCAGCCCGTTGGCGGGTGGGAGCTCCTACGAGCAGTACTTC.

This clonotype has only a few counts. The chain joins TRBV7-9 to TRBJ2-2, with unresolved D. This CDR3 region has 12 residues. The germline V and J ends were trimmed by 0 bases and 7 bases, with 3 bases remaining between them. The germline V gene encodes CDR1 SEHNR and CDR2 FQNEAQ (reference sequence). The CDR3 DNA is TGTGCCAGCAGCTTAGCGGTCGGGGAGCTGTTTTTT. It codes for CASSLAVGELFF.

This chain links TRBV4-3 with TRBJ2-3; 12 bases map to TRBD2. The CDR3 sequence is 17 residues long. The germline V gene has CDR1 LGHNA and CDR2 YSLEER. V was clipped by 1 base and J by 5 bases; unmatched bases: 7. The CDR3 coding sequence is TGCGCCAGCAGCCAAGCGGCTAGCGGGAGGGCTGGAGATACGCAGTATTTT. It encodes CASSQAASGRAGDTQYF.

V usage is TRBV4-3 and J usage is TRBJ2-2, with a tentative D call TRBD1 (5 bases). This CDR3 has 17 amino acids. V was cut by 2 bases and J by 2 bases, with 15 bases left in between. Germline V gene lookup returns CDR1 LGHNA and CDR2 YSLEER. CDR3 DNA: TGCGCCAGCAGCCAATCGGCTGACAGAACAAACACCGGGGAGCTGTTTTTT. Translated, it gives CASSQSADRTNTGELFF.

At least ten counts were recorded for this clonotype. The rearrangement joins TRBV10-3 to TRBJ1-2, with unresolved D. This CDR3 has 11 residues. The ends were cut back, 5 bases at V and 8 bases at J, with 9 bases in the middle. CDR1 is ENHRY, CDR2 SYGVKD, per germline. The CDR3 region is CAISNSGGYTF. CDR3 nucleotide sequence: TGTGCCATCAGTAACTCTGGCGGCTACACCTTC.

This clonotype turned up a few times. The rearrangement uses TRBV6-1 and TRBJ1-1; D ambiguous. V lost 8 bases and J 1 base, leaving 14 bases between the germline ends. CDR3 length: 14 amino acids. CDR1 is MNHNS, CDR2 SASEGT, per germline. CDR3 nucleotide sequence: TGTGCCAGCCAGAGGCGCTTCGGGAACACTGAAGCTTTCTTT. Residues: CASQRRFGNTEAFF.

The CDR3 bases are TGCGCCAGCAGCGGAAAGACACGCACTGAAGCTTTCTTT. Its protein product is CASSGKTRTEAFF. The J gene is TRBJ1-1, the V gene TRBV4-3, with D unresolved. V shed 5 bases and J shed 4 bases, with 11 bases lying between them. This CDR3 spans 13 amino acids. Germline CDR1 and CDR2: LGHNA and YSLEER.

This clonotype occurred a few times. This sequence joins TRBV12-3 or TRBV12-4 and TRBJ2-5; TRBD1 or TRBD2 may be the D gene (6 bases each). With 5 bases removed from V and 5 bases from J, the gap between germline ends came to 18 bases. The CDR3 contains 15 residues. This CDR3 reads CASSQYSGGRETQYF. The CDR3 DNA follows: TGTGCCAGCAGTCAATACTCCGGGGGCCGGGAGACCCAGTACTTC.

This clonotype was counted many times. The gene calls are TRBV27 and TRBJ2-7; 11 bases line up with TRBD2. This CDR3 is built from 14 residues. V trimming: 6 bases; J trimming: 7 bases; junction bases outside the gene matches: 8. The germline V gene encodes CDR1 MNHEY and CDR2 SMNVEV (reference sequence). The CDR3: CASSPSGGPSEQYF. The CDR3 DNA follows: TGTGCCAGCAGCCCTAGCGGGGGGCCTAGTGAGCAGTACTTC.

CDR3 DNA: TGTGCCAGCAGTCCCCCGACAGGGTCGTCGGGCAACTATGGCTACACCTTC. This encodes CASSPPTGSSGNYGYTF. The chain joins TRBV28 to TRBJ1-2; 7 bases agree with TRBD1. Trimming removed 5 bases from V and 2 bases from J; junction bases left unmatched: 14. Germline lookup yields CDR1 MDHEN and CDR2 SYDVKM. CDR3 length equals 17 residues.

This clonotype has only a few counts. This rearrangement joins TRBV7-9 to TRBJ1-1; 8 positions agree with TRBD1. The CDR3 length is 12 residues. V was pared by 4 bases and J by 8 bases, with 3 bases of the junction left unmatched. Germline V gene lookup returns CDR1 SEHNR and CDR2 FQNEAQ (reference sequence). The CDR3 is CASSSQGAEAFF. CDR3 in DNA: TGTGCCAGCAGCTCCCAGGGGGCGGAAGCTTTCTTT.

The J gene is TRBJ2-7, the V gene TRBV15, with D perhaps matching TRBD2 (6 bases). Germline CDR1 LNHNV, CDR2 YYDKDF (reference sequence). This CDR3 spans 15 amino acids. Trimming cost V 0 bases and J 3 bases, with 12 bases left between them. The CDR3 region is CATSRDRGSNYEQYF. DNA for the CDR3: TGTGCCACCAGCAGAGATCGGGGGAGTAACTACGAGCAGTACTTC.

The J gene is TRBJ2-7, the V gene TRBV5-1, with 10 positions matching TRBD1. V dropped 0 bases and J dropped 4; count of bases not matched to a gene: 10. The germline V gene has CDR1 SGHRS and CDR2 YFSETQ. The CDR3 has 17 amino acids. CDR3 nucleotide sequence: TGCGCCAGCAGCTTGGAAATTCCGGGACAGGGGTATTACGAGCAGTACTTC. Translated: CASSLEIPGQGYYEQYF.

The chain carries TRBV19 and TRBJ2-3; D gene unclear. The V end lost 8 bases, the J end lost 2 bases, and 17 bases lay between the germline ends. This CDR3 comprises 15 residues. Germline assignment: CDR1 LNHDA and CDR2 SQIVND (reference sequence). CDR3 sequence: CASQRFGRNTDTQYF. The CDR3 DNA is TGTGCCAGTCAGCGATTTGGCAGGAACACAGATACGCAGTATTTT.

The table lists this clonotype with a few counts. This chain uses TRBV11-2 with TRBJ2-3; 7 positions agree with TRBD2. V lost 1 base to trimming and J lost 6 bases; unmatched junction nucleotides: 13. The CDR3 is made up of 17 amino acids. In germline, CDR1 is SGHAT, CDR2 FQNNGV. CDR3 in amino acids: CASSLVASGRRRDTQYF. The CDR3 DNA reads as TGTGCCAGCAGCTTAGTGGCTAGCGGCCGGAGGAGGGATACGCAGTATTTT. Full variable domain (remainder filled in from reference TRBV11-2 and TRBJ2-3): EAGVAQSPRYKIIEKRQSVAFWCNPISGHATLYWYQQILGQGPKLLIQFQNNGVVDDSQLPKDRFSAERLKGVDSTLKIQPAKLEDSAVYLCASSLVASGRRRDTQYFGPGTRLTVL.

This clonotype has more than one count but fewer than ten. The CDR3 protein is CASSQSPAGYYGYTF. CDR3 nucleotide sequence: TGCGCCAGCAGCCAATCCCCGGCGGGGTACTATGGCTACACCTTC. The chain combines TRBV4-1 with TRBJ1-2; D ambiguous. V lost 2 bases and J 3 bases, leaving 13 bases between the germline ends. CDR3 length: 15 amino acids. Germline lookup yields CDR1 MGHRA and CDR2 YSYEKL.

The V and J genes are TRBV3-1 and TRBJ2-6; D remains unclear. The germline V gene encodes CDR1 LGHDT and CDR2 YNNKEL (reference sequence). This CDR3 comprises 15 residues. Trimming removed 1 base from V and 12 bases from J, with 16 bases in between. CDR3 loop: CASSQARVGSPVLTF. CDR3 in DNA: TGTGCCAGCAGCCAAGCCCGGGTGGGGTCCCCCGTCCTGACTTTC.